The 5 T cell receptor beta chains listed next were all sequenced from one sample in a study of tumor-infiltrating lymphocytes in primary liver carcinoma. For each extraction, RNA and DNA were obtained together from 20-30 mg of unsorted bulk tissue. TCR beta cDNA was made from around 460 ng total RNA with a constant-region primer. Three nested multiplex PCR rounds of slightly modified ARM-PCR generated TCR beta libraries. Amplification in the first two PCR rounds was performed using TRBV1-TRBV30 forward primers and a C-beta reverse primer for 10 cycles each. MiXCR was run by TCRdb on the multiplex PCR reads, yielding one entry per CDR3 protein. The sample lists about 100,000 distinct CDR3 sequences, more than 60% occurring once. Sequenced material: liver tumor tissue from sampling region 5. Noted subset: tumor region T5, tumor centre. Source of these receptors: a woman between 55 and 75 years old with primary liver carcinoma and hepatitis B virus infection.

In regard to this clonotype: One end of the junction varies from germline; a read error may be responsible. The genes are TRBV11-3 and TRBJ2-1, with 10 bases that match TRBD2. Germline CDR1 and CDR2: SGHNT and YENEEA. CDR3 length: 15 amino acids. CDR3 DNA: TGTGCTAGCAGCTTAAGAACTAGCGGGAAGCTTGAGCAGTCCTTC. Protein product: CASSLRTSGKLEQSF.

Worth noting for this clonotype: No conserved phenylalanine or tryptophan ends this CDR3, so it is likely a read error. The chain joins TRBV11-2 to TRBJ2-3; D gene unclear. The CDR3 covers 13 residues. V lost 6 bases and J 5 bases, leaving 12 bases between the germline ends. Germline CDR1 SGHAT, CDR2 FQNNGV. The CDR3 sequence: CASSSDRGDTQYY. For the CDR3, the DNA is TGTGCCAGCAGTTCAGATCGAGGAGATACGCAGTATTAT.

This clonotype was counted at least ten times. CDR3: CSVEDLTEQFF. The CDR3 DNA reads as TGCAGCGTTGAAGATCTTACTGAGCAGTTCTTC. The V call is TRBV29-1, the J call TRBJ2-1; no clear D gene. The CDR3 is 11 amino acids. CDR1 is SQVTM, CDR2 ANQGSEA, per germline. Trimming cost V 0 bases and J 9 bases, with 6 bases left between them.

About this clonotype itself: A clone one base away is much larger, so this may be a read error. CDR3: CASSRGPVDYEQYF. The CDR3, as DNA: TGTGCCAGCAGCCGCGGGCCCGTAGACTACGAGCAGTACTTC. The V call is TRBV14, the J call TRBJ2-7; perhaps TRBD2 as D (5 bases). V lost 4 bases to trimming and J lost 3 bases, with 13 bases between them. The CDR3 has 14 residues. The germline V gene has CDR1 SGHDN and CDR2 FVKESK.

The chain recombines TRBV19 with TRBJ1-5; 10 nucleotides match TRBD1. Germline CDR1 and CDR2: LNHDA and SQIVND (reference sequence). This CDR3 region has 15 residues. Trimming removed 7 bases from V and 11 bases from J; junction bases left unmatched: 14. The CDR3: CASTPPGQGLQTQHF. CDR3 DNA sequence: TGTGCCAGTACCCCTCCGGGACAGGGGTTACAAACCCAGCATTTT.